The entry that follows covers one T cell receptor beta chain sequence. The repertoire was sequenced with immunoSEQ multiplex PCR; TCRdb's copy has only in-frame clones and lacks some. The sample holds 150,000 to 200,000 clones, 82% seen once. The sample originates from a study of blood T cell repertoires in COVID-19. Overall study context: Samples came from the United States, Italy and Spain, spanning acute and convalescent COVID-19. Sources were T cells, B-cell-depleted T cells, or PBMCs; the material itself was cDNA or gDNA.

Recruitment covered under 25 US areas and drew participants whose ages spanned about 18 to 100 years. Cohort allocation depended upon clinical history that participants reported. This CDR3 spans 16 amino acids. The germline V gene encodes CDR1 MNHNS and CDR2 SASEGT. V was trimmed by 2 bases and J by 2 bases, leaving 16 bases between them. The sequence was obtained from a woman aged 55-70 years with acute COVID-19. Sequencing was performed on PBMCs or T cells enriched from blood (not recorded which). This rearrangement joins TRBV6-1 to TRBJ2-7; D gene uncertain. CDR3 bases: TGTGCCAGCAGTGAAAAACAGTACCGACCGACCTACGAGCAGTACGTC. It translates to CASSEKQYRPTYEQYV.